The 10 T cell receptor beta chains given below trace back to one sample, sequenced in a study of blood T cell repertoires in COVID-19. Libraries were prepared by immunoSEQ multiplex PCR; TCRdb keeps only in-frame clonotypes and omits some of them. The profile shows 70,000 to 95,000 clones, over 80% of them singletons. Sequenced: peripheral blood. The receptors come from a woman between 65 and 79 years old with active or convalescent COVID-19.

The V and J genes are TRBV11-3 and TRBJ2-1; possibly TRBD1 for D (5 bases). This CDR3 spans 15 amino acids. Germline CDR1 SGHNT, CDR2 YENEEA. V was cut by 7 bases and J by 5 bases, with 18 bases left in between. The CDR3 here is CASTPTGAPNNEQFF. The CDR3 nucleotides are TGTGCCAGCACTCCGACTGGGGCCCCCAACAATGAGCAGTTCTTC.

This chain links TRBV7-2 with TRBJ1-3; 7 bases are shared with TRBD1. V was pared by 4 bases and J by 4 bases, with 10 bases of the junction left unmatched. This CDR3 comprises 16 residues. The germline V gene has CDR1 SGHTA and CDR2 FQGNSA. The chain's CDR3 is CASSSRQGVAGNTIYF. As DNA, the CDR3 is TGTGCCAGCAGCTCCCGACAGGGTGTGGCCGGAAACACCATATATTTT.

As DNA, the CDR3 is TGTGCCAGCAGTATTAGCGGGGGGAGTAAAGCCGGGGAGCTGTTTTTT. Translating it yields CASSISGGSKAGELFF. The V and J genes are TRBV28 and TRBJ2-2; TRBD2 matches at 10 bases. CDR1 MDHEN and CDR2 SYDVKM come from the germline V gene. The CDR3 is made up of 16 amino acids. Losses at the gene ends were 5 bases for V and 6 bases for J; bases not matched to a gene: 9.

The chain links TRBV19 to TRBJ1-5; D may be TRBD1 (5 bases). The CDR3 length is 13 residues. The germline V gene encodes CDR1 LNHDA and CDR2 SQIVND (reference sequence). Trimming cost V 4 bases and J 3 bases, with 7 bases left between them. CDR3 sequence: CASSRQLNQPQHF. CDR3 sequence (DNA): TGTGCCAGTAGTAGACAGCTCAATCAGCCCCAGCATTTT.

The chain uses TRBV4-1 and TRBJ1-1, with a possible D match to TRBD1 (6 bases). Germline CDR1 is MGHRA and CDR2 is YSYEKL. This CDR3 comprises 14 residues. V was cut by 3 bases and J by 1 base, with 9 bases left in between. CDR3 residues: CASSHGRGNTEAFF. The CDR3 coding sequence is TGCGCCAGCAGCCACGGCAGGGGGAACACTGAAGCTTTCTTT.

The chain combines TRBV10-1 with TRBJ2-1; 8 bases map to TRBD2. The CDR3 runs 16 residues. Trimming at V came to 0 bases and at J to 3 bases, leaving 4 bases not matched to a gene. CDR1 WNHNN and CDR2 SYGVQD come from the germline V gene (reference sequence). The CDR3: CASSESAGLDYNEQFF. The CDR3, as DNA: TGCGCCAGCAGTGAGTCCGCGGGACTAGACTACAATGAGCAGTTCTTC.

The chain combines TRBV7-2 with TRBJ1-1; D unresolved. Germline CDR1 SGHTA, CDR2 FQGNSA. The V end lost 2 bases, the J end lost 6 bases, and 10 bases lay between the germline ends. CDR3 length equals 13 residues. This CDR3 is CASSLRGEAEAFF. CDR3 DNA sequence: TGTGCCAGCAGCTTACGGGGTGAGGCTGAAGCTTTCTTT.

The chain is built from TRBV20-1 and TRBJ2-5, with D maybe TRBD1 (5 bases). Trimming removed 3 bases at V and 3 bases at J, with 11 bases between. This CDR3 spans 13 amino acids. Germline V lookup: CDR1 DFQATT, CDR2 SNEGSKA (reference sequence). CDR3 DNA sequence: TGCAGTGCTAGTTTAACAGGTGAAGAGACCCAGTACTTC. Its translation: CSASLTGEETQYF.

This chain links TRBV7-2 with TRBJ2-1, with TRBD1 matching over 8 bases. CDR3 size: 14 residues. The V gene's germline CDR1 is SGHTA and CDR2 FQGNSA. V trimming: 5 bases; J trimming: 13 bases; junction bases outside the gene matches: 13. DNA of the CDR3: TGTGCCAGCAGCCTAACGCAACAGGGGGTGGGTCAGTTCTTC. This sequence encodes CASSLTQQGVGQFF.

This rearrangement joins TRBV7-9 to TRBJ1-2; D gene ambiguous. The V gene's germline CDR1 is SEHNR and CDR2 FQNEAQ (reference sequence). The ends were cut back, 2 bases at V and 3 bases at J, with 4 bases in the middle. The CDR3 has 12 amino acids. The CDR3 here is CASSLLDYGYTF. CDR3 sequence (DNA): TGTGCCAGCAGCTTATTAGACTATGGCTACACCTTC.